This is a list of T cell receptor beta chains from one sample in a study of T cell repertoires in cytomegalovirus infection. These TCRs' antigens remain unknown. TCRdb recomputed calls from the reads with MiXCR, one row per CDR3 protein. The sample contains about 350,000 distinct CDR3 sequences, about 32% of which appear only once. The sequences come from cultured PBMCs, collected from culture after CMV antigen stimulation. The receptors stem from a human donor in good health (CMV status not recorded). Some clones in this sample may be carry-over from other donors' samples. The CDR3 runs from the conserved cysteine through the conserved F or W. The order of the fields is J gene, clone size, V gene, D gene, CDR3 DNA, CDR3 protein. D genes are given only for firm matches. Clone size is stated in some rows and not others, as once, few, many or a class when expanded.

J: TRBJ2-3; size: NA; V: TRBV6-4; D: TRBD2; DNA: TGTGCCAGCAGTAGGACTAGCGGGGAAAGCACAGATACGCAGTATTTT; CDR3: CASSRTSGESTDTQYF
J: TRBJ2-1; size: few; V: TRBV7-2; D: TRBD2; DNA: TGTGCCAGCAGCCCCTGGGGGGGAAACAATGAGCAGTTCTTC; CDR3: CASSPWGGNNEQFF
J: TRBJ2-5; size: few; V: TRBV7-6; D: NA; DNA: TGTGCCACACCAAAAGAAAACCAAGAGACCCAGTACTTC; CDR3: CATPKENQETQYF
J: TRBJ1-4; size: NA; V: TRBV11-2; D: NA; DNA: TGTGCCAGCAGCCCCCTGGGGGTCAGTGAAAAACTGTTTTTT; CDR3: CASSPLGVSEKLFF
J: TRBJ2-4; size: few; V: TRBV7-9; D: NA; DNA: TGTGCCAGCAGCTTAATGGCCATCTCAAGGGAAAACATTCAGTACTTC; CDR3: CASSLMAISRENIQYF
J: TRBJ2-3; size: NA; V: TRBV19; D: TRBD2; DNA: TGTGCCAGTAGTATTGGACTAGCGACTAGCACAGATACGCAGTATTTT; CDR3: CASSIGLATSTDTQYF
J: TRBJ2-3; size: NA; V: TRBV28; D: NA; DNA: TGTGCCAGCAGTAAACGATCCGGGAACACAGATACGCAGTATTTT; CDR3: CASSKRSGNTDTQYF
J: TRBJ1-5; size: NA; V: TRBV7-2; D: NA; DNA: TGTGCCAGCAGCGACGGGACCCATCAGCCCCAGCATTTT; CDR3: CASSDGTHQPQHF
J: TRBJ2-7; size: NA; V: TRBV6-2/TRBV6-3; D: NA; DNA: TGTGCCAGCAGACGCCTAGCTTCCGAGCAGTACTTC; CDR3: CASRRLASEQYF
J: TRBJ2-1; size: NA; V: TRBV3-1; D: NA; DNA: TGTGCCAGCAGCCGTCTGGGGGGAAAAAGCTCCTACAATGAGCAGTTCTTC; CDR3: CASSRLGGKSSYNEQFF
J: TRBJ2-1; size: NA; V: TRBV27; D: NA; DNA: TGTGCCAGCAGTTCAATCAGGACGGGAACCTACAATGAGCAGTTCTTC; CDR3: CASSSIRTGTYNEQFF
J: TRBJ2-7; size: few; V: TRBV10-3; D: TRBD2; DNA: TGTGCCATCATGTCCGGGACTATCGTCTACGAGCAGTACTTC; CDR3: CAIMSGTIVYEQYF
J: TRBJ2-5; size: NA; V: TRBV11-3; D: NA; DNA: TGTGCCAGCAGCACCTCCGGTTCGAAGGAAGAGACCCAGTACTTC; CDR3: CASSTSGSKEETQYF
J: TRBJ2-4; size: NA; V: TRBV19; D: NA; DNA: TGTGCCAGTAGTATAGCGGTGCGGACAAACATTCAGTACTTC; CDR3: CASSIAVRTNIQYF
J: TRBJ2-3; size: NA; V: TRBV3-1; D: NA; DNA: TGTGCCAGCAGCCAAGCGTCAGATACGCAGTATTTT; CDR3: CASSQASDTQYF
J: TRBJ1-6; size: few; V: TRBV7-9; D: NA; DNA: TGTGCCACCTGGGACGGGAAAAATTCACCCCTCCACTTT; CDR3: CATWDGKNSPLHF
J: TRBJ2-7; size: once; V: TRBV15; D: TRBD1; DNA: TGTGCCACCAGCAGGCCAACAGGGGTAGGCTCCTACGAGCAGTACTTC; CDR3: CATSRPTGVGSYEQYF
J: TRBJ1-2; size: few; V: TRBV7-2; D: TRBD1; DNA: TGTGCCAGCAGCGGAGTTTGGGCAGGGGGCTATGGCTACACCTTC; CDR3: CASSGVWAGGYGYTF
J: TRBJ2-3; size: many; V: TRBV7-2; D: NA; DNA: TGTGCCAGCAGCTTAGCCCGGGCACGGGATACGCAGTATTTT; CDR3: CASSLARARDTQYF
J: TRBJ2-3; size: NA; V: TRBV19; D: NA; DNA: TGTGCCAGTAGTCGACCCCCTTGGGGGAGTGACGGTGCAGATACGCAGTATTTT; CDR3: CASSRPPWGSDGADTQYF
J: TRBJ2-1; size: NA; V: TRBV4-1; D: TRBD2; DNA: TGCGCCAGCAGCCTTCAGCGGGAGGGGTACAATGAGCAGTTCTTC; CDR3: CASSLQREGYNEQFF
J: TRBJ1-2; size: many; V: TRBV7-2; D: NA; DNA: TGTGCCAGCAGCTTAGTGGGCAGAACTTCCTATGGCTACACCTTC; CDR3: CASSLVGRTSYGYTF
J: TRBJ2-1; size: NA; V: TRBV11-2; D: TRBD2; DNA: TGTGCCAGCAGCTTCCTAGCGGGGGACGGATTTGGGCAGTTCTTC; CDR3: CASSFLAGDGFGQFF